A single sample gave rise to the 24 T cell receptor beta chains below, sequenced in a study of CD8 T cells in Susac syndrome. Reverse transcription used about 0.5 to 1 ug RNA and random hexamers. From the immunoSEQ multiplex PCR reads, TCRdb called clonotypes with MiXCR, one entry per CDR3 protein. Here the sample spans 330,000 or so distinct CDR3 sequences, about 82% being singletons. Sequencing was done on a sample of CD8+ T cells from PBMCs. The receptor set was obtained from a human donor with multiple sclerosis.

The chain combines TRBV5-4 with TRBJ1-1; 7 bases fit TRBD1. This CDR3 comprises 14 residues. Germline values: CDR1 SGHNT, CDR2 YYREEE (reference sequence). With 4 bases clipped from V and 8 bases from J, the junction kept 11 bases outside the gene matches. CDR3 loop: CASSDTQTGWEAFF. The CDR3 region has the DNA TGTGCCAGCAGCGACACTCAGACAGGGTGGGAAGCTTTCTTT.

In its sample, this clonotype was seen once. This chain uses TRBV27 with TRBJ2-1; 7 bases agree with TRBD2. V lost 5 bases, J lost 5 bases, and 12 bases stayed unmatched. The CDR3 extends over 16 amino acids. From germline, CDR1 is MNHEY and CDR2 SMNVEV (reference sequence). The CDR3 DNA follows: TGTGCCAGCAGTCCCCCCGGACTAGGCTCTAACAATGAGCAGTTCTTC. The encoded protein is CASSPPGLGSNNEQFF.

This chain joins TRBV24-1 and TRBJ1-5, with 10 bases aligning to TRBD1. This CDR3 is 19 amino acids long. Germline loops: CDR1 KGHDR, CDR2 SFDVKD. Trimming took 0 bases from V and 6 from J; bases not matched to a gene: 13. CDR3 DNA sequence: TGTGCCACCAGTGATTTGGTGCCTAACCGGGACAGGGGCCTTCAGCCCCAGCATTTT. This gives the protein CATSDLVPNRDRGLQPQHF.

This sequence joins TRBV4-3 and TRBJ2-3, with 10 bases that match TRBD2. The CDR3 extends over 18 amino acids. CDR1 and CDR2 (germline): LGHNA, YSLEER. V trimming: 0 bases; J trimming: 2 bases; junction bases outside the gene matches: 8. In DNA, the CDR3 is TGCGCCAGCAGCCAAGATATGGTTGGGACTAGCGTCACAGATACGCAGTATTTT. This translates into CASSQDMVGTSVTDTQYF.

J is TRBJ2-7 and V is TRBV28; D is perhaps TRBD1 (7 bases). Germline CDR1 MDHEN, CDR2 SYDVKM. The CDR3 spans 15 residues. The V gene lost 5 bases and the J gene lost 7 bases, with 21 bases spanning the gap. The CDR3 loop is CASSNYHTGAGEQYF. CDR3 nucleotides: TGTGCCAGCAGTAACTATCATACAGGGGCGGGGGAGCAGTACTTC. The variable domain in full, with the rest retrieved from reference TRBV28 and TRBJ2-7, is DVKVTQSSRYLVKRTGEKVFLECVQDMDHENMFWYRQDPGLGLRLIYFSYDVKMKEKGDIPEGYSVSREKKERFSLILESASTNQTSMYLCASSNYHTGAGEQYFGPGTRLTVT.

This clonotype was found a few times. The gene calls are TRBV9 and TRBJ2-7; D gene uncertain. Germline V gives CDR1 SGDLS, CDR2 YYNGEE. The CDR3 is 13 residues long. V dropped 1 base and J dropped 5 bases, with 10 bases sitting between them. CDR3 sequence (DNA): TGTGCCAGCAGCGTAATAGGATCGGACGAGCAGTACTTC. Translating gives CASSVIGSDEQYF.

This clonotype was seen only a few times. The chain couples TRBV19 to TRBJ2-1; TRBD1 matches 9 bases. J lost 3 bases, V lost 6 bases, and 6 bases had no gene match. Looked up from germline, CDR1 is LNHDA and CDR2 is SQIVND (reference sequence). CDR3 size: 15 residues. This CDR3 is CASSPGQGFYNEQFF. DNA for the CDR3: TGTGCCAGTAGCCCGGGACAGGGATTCTACAATGAGCAGTTCTTC. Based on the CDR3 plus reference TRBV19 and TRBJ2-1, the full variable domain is DGGITQSPKYLFRKEGQNVTLSCEQNLNHDAMYWYRQDPGQGLRLIYYSQIVNDFQKGDIAEGYSVSREKKESFPLTVTSAQKNPTAFYLCASSPGQGFYNEQFFGPGTRLTVL.

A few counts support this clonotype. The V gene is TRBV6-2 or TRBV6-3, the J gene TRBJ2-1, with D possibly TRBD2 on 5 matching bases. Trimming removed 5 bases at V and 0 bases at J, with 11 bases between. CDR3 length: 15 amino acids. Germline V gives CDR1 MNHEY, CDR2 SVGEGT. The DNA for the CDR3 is TGTGCCAGCAGTCCTCGGGGAAGCTCCTACAATGAGCAGTTCTTC. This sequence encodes CASSPRGSSYNEQFF.

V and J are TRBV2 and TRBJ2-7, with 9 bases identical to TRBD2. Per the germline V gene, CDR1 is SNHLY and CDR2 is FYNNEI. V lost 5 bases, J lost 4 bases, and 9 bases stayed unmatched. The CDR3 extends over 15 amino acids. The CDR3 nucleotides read TGTGCCAGCAGTCTGGACACTAGCGGGTCGTACGAGCAGTACTTC. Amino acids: CASSLDTSGSYEQYF.

The CDR3 coding sequence is TGTGCCTGGAGTTTAGGGGTGGTGAACACTGAAGCTTTCTTT. Its translation is CAWSLGVVNTEAFF. The chain couples TRBV30 to TRBJ1-1; possibly TRBD1 for D (5 bases). Trimming removed 2 bases at V and 0 bases at J, with 10 bases between. The CDR3 has 14 residues. Germline V CDR1 and CDR2: GTSNPN, SVGIG (reference sequence).

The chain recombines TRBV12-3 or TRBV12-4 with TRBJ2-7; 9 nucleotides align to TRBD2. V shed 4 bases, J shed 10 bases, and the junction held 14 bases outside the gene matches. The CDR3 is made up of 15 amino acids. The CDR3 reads CASSSRQARREGQYF. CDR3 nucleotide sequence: TGTGCCAGCAGTTCCAGACAGGCTCGGCGGGAGGGCCAGTACTTC.

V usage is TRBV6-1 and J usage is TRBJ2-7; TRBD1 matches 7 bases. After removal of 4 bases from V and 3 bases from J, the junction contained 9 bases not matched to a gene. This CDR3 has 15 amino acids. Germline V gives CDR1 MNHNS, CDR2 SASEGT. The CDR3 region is CASSVPRDRDYEQYF. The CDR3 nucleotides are TGTGCCAGCAGTGTTCCCCGGGACAGAGACTACGAGCAGTACTTC.

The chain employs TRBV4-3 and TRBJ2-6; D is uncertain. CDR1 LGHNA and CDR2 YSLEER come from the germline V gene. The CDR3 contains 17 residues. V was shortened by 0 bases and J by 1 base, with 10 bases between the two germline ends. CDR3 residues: CASSQEPPRSGANVLTF. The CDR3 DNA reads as TGCGCCAGCAGCCAAGAACCCCCCAGATCTGGGGCCAACGTCCTGACTTTC.

DNA for the CDR3: TGCGCCAGCAGCCATGGTACTAGCGGGGTCAACGAGCAGTACTTC. This sequence encodes CASSHGTSGVNEQYF. The rearrangement uses TRBV4-3 and TRBJ2-7, with 10 nucleotides matching TRBD2. Germline V lookup: CDR1 LGHNA, CDR2 YSLEER. The CDR3 consists of 15 residues. With V trimmed by 3 bases and J by 5 bases, 7 bases remained unmatched.

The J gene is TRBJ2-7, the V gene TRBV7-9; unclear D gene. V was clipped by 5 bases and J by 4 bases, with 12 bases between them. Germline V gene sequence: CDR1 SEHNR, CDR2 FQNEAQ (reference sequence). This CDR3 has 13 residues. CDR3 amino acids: CASSPPSEYEQYF. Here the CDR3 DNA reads TGTGCCAGCAGCCCCCCCAGCGAGTACGAGCAGTACTTC.

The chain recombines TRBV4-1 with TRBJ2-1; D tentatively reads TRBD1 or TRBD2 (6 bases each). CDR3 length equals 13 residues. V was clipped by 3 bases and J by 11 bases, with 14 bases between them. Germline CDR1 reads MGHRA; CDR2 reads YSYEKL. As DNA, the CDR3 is TGCGCCAGCAGCCAGGAGGGGGTTTCGAAGCAGTTCTTC. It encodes CASSQEGVSKQFF.

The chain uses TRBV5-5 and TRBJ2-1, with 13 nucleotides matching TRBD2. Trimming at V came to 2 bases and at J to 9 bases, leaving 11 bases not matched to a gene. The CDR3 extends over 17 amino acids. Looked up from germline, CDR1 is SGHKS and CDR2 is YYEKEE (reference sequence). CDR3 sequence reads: CASSFTRLAGGPGEQFF. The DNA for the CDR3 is TGTGCCAGCAGCTTTACTAGACTAGCGGGAGGCCCGGGTGAGCAGTTCTTC.

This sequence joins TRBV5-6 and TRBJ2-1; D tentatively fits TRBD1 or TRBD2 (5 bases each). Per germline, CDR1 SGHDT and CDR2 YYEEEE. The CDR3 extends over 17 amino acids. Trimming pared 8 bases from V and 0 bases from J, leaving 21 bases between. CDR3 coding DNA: TGTGCCAGTGATCGCCGGGTCGGGGCAAGCTCCTACAATGAGCAGTTCTTC. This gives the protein CASDRRVGASSYNEQFF.

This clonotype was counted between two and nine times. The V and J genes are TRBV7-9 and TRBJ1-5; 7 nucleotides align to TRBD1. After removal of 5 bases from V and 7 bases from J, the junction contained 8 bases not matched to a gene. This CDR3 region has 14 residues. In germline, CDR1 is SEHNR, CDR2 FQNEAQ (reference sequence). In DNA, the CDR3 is TGTGCCAGCAGCAGGGACAGCGCTTGGCAGCCCCAGCATTTT. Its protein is CASSRDSAWQPQHF. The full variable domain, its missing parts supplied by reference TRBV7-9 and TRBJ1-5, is DTGVSQNPRHKITKRGQNVTFRCDPISEHNRLYWYRQTLGQGPEFLTYFQNEAQLEKSRLLSDRFSAERPKGSFSTLEIQRTEQGDSAMYLCASSRDSAWQPQHFGDGTRLSIL.

The CDR3 here is CASSLDEGDGNEQFF. Written as DNA, the CDR3 is TGCGCCAGCAGCTTGGATGAGGGGGATGGCAATGAGCAGTTCTTC. The rearrangement links TRBV5-1 to TRBJ2-1; perhaps TRBD1 as D (6 bases). CDR3 size: 15 residues. CDR1 is SGHRS and CDR2 is YFSETQ in the germline V gene. Between the trimmed V and J ends, which lost 0 bases and 6 bases, there was a span of 13 bases.

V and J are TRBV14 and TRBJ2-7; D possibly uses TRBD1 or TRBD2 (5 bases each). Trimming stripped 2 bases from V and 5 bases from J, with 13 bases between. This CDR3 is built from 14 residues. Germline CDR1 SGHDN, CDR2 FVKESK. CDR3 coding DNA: TGTGCCAGCAGCCAATATAGAGGGGTGGACGAGCAGTACTTC. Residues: CASSQYRGVDEQYF.

This CDR3 is CAWTAFVLDGYTF. As DNA, the CDR3 is TGTGCCTGGACAGCGTTCGTTCTCGATGGCTACACCTTC. The chain carries TRBV30 and TRBJ1-2; no definite D call. The CDR3 is 13 amino acids. Trimming took off 4 bases at V and 6 bases at J, with 15 bases between the two ends. CDR1 and CDR2 from the germline V gene are GTSNPN and SVGIG (reference sequence).

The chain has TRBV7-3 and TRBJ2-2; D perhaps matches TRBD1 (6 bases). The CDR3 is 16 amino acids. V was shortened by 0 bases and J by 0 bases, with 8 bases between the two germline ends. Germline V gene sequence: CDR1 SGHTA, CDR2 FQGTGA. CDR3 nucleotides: TGTGCCAGCAGCTTAACCGGACAGCCGAACACCGGGGAGCTGTTTTTT. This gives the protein CASSLTGQPNTGELFF. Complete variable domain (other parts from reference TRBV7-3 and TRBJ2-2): GAGVSQTPSNKVTEKGKYVELRCDPISGHTALYWYRQSLGQGPEFLIYFQGTGAADDSGLPNDRFFAVRPEGSVSTLKIQRTERGDSAVYLCASSLTGQPNTGELFFGEGSRLTVL.

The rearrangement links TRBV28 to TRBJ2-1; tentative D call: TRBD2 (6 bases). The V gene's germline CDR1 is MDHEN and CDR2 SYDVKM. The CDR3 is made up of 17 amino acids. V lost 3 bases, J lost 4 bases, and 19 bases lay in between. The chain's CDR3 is CASSFFGRGKPYNEQFF. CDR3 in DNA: TGTGCCAGCAGTTTCTTCGGGCGCGGGAAGCCGTACAATGAGCAGTTCTTC. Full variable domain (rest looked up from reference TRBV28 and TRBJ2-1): DVKVTQSSRYLVKRTGEKVFLECVQDMDHENMFWYRQDPGLGLRLIYFSYDVKMKEKGDIPEGYSVSREKKERFSLILESASTNQTSMYLCASSFFGRGKPYNEQFFGPGTRLTVL.